The 21 T cell receptor beta chains given below trace back to one sample, sequenced in a study of PD-1 blockade in classical Hodgkin lymphoma. With no exception, relapse followed autologous stem cell transplantation in all patients, and brentuximab vedotin exposure varied. Only in-frame clones appear in the TCRdb table, and some are missing; sequencing was by immunoSEQ multiplex PCR. Here the sample spans around 99,000 clones, approximately 80% being singletons. The material sequenced was peripheral blood mononuclear cells (PBMCs), taken before the second cycle of nivolumab. These receptors all stem from a human donor with classical Hodgkin lymphoma.

The rearrangement links TRBV6-4 to TRBJ2-7; possible D gene TRBD2, 5 bases. Trimming took 2 bases from V and 8 from J, leaving 13 bases between them. The germline V gene has CDR1 MRHNA and CDR2 SNTAGT. This CDR3 is built from 13 residues. This CDR3 is CASSDQEGFQQYF. DNA of the CDR3: TGTGCCAGCAGTGACCAAGAGGGATTTCAGCAGTACTTC.

This clone was seen only once. The chain couples TRBV30 to TRBJ2-7; 7 nucleotides match TRBD2. The CDR3 length is 14 residues. The germline V gene has CDR1 GTSNPN and CDR2 SVGIG (reference sequence). J lost 2 bases, V lost 8 bases, and 12 bases had no gene match. CDR3 residues: CAGSQRGSAYEQYF. CDR3 nucleotide sequence: TGTGCCGGATCACAGCGGGGAAGCGCCTACGAGCAGTACTTC.

The chain couples TRBV19 to TRBJ1-5; TRBD1 is a possible D gene (5 bases). CDR1 and CDR2 from the germline V gene are LNHDA and SQIVND (reference sequence). V shed 9 bases and J shed 3 bases, with 18 bases lying between them. This CDR3 comprises 15 residues. Written as DNA, the CDR3 is TGTGCCAGCAACACACTTGACAGATACAATCAGCCCCAGCATTTT. Residues: CASNTLDRYNQPQHF.

V and J are TRBV9 and TRBJ1-1, with 7 bases matching TRBD1. The CDR3 sequence is 14 residues long. Looked up from germline, CDR1 is SGDLS and CDR2 is YYNGEE. V was clipped by 2 bases and J by 1 base; unmatched bases: 2. The CDR3 spells CASSVNRGNTEAFF. CDR3 coding DNA: TGTGCCAGCAGCGTTAACAGGGGGAACACTGAAGCTTTCTTT. The full variable domain, with the rest looked up from reference TRBV9 and TRBJ1-1, is DSGVTQTPKHLITATGQRVTLRCSPRSGDLSVYWYQQSLDQGLQFLIQYYNGEERAKGNILERFSAQQFPDLHSELNLSSLELGDSALYFCASSVNRGNTEAFFGQGTRLTVV.

The sample holds a few counts of this clone. The chain combines TRBV5-8 with TRBJ2-7, with D hard to call. Germline values: CDR1 SGHTS, CDR2 YDEGEE. The CDR3 length is 14 residues. Between the trimmed V and J ends, which lost 4 bases and 2 bases, there was a span of 13 bases. The CDR3 nucleotides are TGTGCCAGCAGCAACAGATTTGGGGCCTACGAGCAGTACTTC. Translated, it gives CASSNRFGAYEQYF. Full variable domain (missing parts from reference TRBV5-8 and TRBJ2-7): EAGVTQSPTHLIKTRGQQATLRCSPISGHTSVYWYQQALGLGLQFLLWYDEGEERNRGNFPPRFSGRQFPNYSSELNVNALELEDSALYLCASSNRFGAYEQYFGPGTRLTVT.

The chain links TRBV7-9 to TRBJ2-7; D remains unclear. Germline V CDR1 and CDR2: SEHNR, FQNEAQ (reference sequence). V was trimmed by 4 bases and J by 4 bases, leaving 11 bases between them. CDR3 length: 13 amino acids. CDR3 amino acids: CASSSIDGYEQYF. DNA of the CDR3: TGTGCCAGCAGCTCGATCGACGGATACGAGCAGTACTTC.

This clone was counted a few times. The chain couples TRBV29-1 to TRBJ2-3; 14 bases are shared with TRBD2. Germline values: CDR1 SQVTM, CDR2 ANQGSEA. V was clipped by 7 bases and J by 2 bases; unmatched bases: 11. The CDR3 extends over 17 amino acids. DNA of the CDR3: TGCAGCGCCCAGAGGACTAGCGGGAGGAAGGTCACAGATACGCAGTATTTT. Encoded protein: CSAQRTSGRKVTDTQYF.

This clone appeared a few times. The V and J genes are TRBV7-9 and TRBJ1-1; 9 bases agree with TRBD1. V lost 5 bases to trimming and J lost 4 bases; unmatched junction nucleotides: 11. CDR3 length equals 16 residues. Germline values: CDR1 SEHNR, CDR2 FQNEAQ (reference sequence). Written as DNA, the CDR3 is TGTGCCAGCAGCCCACAAGGGACAGGGTCGCGCACTGAAGCTTTCTTT. This translates into CASSPQGTGSRTEAFF.

DNA of the CDR3: TGCGCCAGCAGCTTGGTGGCTAGCGGGAGTGTTTCCTACGAGCAGTACTTC. Its translation is CASSLVASGSVSYEQYF. The V gene is TRBV5-1, the J gene TRBJ2-7; TRBD2 aligns across 10 bases. J lost 1 base, V lost 0 bases, and 7 bases had no gene match. Germline assignment: CDR1 SGHRS and CDR2 YFSETQ. The CDR3 contains 17 residues. Together with reference TRBV5-1 and TRBJ2-7, the CDR3 gives the full variable domain: KAGVTQTPRYLIKTRGQQVTLSCSPISGHRSVSWYQQTPGQGLQFLFEYFSETQRNKGNFPGRFSGRQFSNSRSEMNVSTLELGDSALYLCASSLVASGSVSYEQYFGPGTRLTVT.

The V gene is TRBV5-1, the J gene TRBJ2-7; TRBD1 is a possible D gene (5 bases). This CDR3 region has 13 residues. Per the germline V gene, CDR1 is SGHRS and CDR2 is YFSETQ. V shed 5 bases and J shed 0 bases, with 9 bases lying between them. The CDR3 DNA reads TGCGCCAGCAGTTTTGACAGCTCCTACGAGCAGTACTTC. Its translation: CASSFDSSYEQYF.

Only one count was recorded for this clone. The J gene is TRBJ2-7, the V gene TRBV4-2, with no clear D. Trimming shortened V by 5 bases and J by 0 bases, and 8 bases separated the two germline ends. The CDR3 loop spans 13 amino acids. The germline CDR1 and CDR2 sequences are LGHNA and YNFKEQ. The chain's CDR3 is CASSFRSSYEQYF. Written as DNA, the CDR3 is TGTGCCAGCAGCTTCAGGAGCTCCTACGAGCAGTACTTC.

The V and J genes are TRBV19 and TRBJ2-2; 8 bases match TRBD2. There are 16 residues in the CDR3. Looked up from germline, CDR1 is LNHDA and CDR2 is SQIVND (reference sequence). Trimming cost V 6 bases and J 1 base; bases outside gene matches: 7. The CDR3 sequence: CASRLIAGQNTGELFF. The CDR3 nucleotides read TGTGCCAGTAGACTTATAGCGGGACAGAACACCGGGGAGCTGTTTTTT.

The chain combines TRBV28 with TRBJ1-3; 7 bases fit TRBD1. Germline CDR1 and CDR2: MDHEN and SYDVKM. Trimming cost V 3 bases and J 4 bases; bases outside gene matches: 3. This CDR3 region has 14 residues. In nucleotides, the CDR3 is TGTGCCAGCAGTTTCAGGGGGGTCGGAAACACCATATATTTT. It specifies CASSFRGVGNTIYF.

This clone turned up a few times. V usage is TRBV30 and J usage is TRBJ1-1; TRBD1 matches 7 bases. Unmatched junction bases numbered 2, after V lost 0 bases and J lost 4 bases. Per germline, CDR1 GTSNPN and CDR2 SVGIG (reference sequence). This CDR3 region has 13 residues. The CDR3 bases are TGTGCCTGGAGTGTGACAGGGAGCACTGAAGCTTTCTTT. Its protein product is CAWSVTGSTEAFF.

The chain has TRBV7-3 and TRBJ2-3, with D possibly matching TRBD2 (5 bases). Trimming left V 5 bases short and J 2 bases short, with 14 bases between. The CDR3 has 15 amino acids. The germline CDR1 and CDR2 sequences are SGHTA and FQGTGA. The CDR3 DNA reads as TGTGCCAGCAGCCTGAGCCGGGATACCACAGATACGCAGTATTTT. This translates into CASSLSRDTTDTQYF.

This clone appeared a few times. The chain couples TRBV7-8 to TRBJ1-1; D remains ambiguous. The germline gives CDR1 SGHVS, CDR2 FQNEAQ. The V end was cut by 3 bases, the J end by 3 bases, with 11 bases between. The CDR3 contains 14 residues. CDR3 in amino acids: CASSLRGYDTEAFF. Here the CDR3 DNA reads TGTGCCAGCAGCTTGCGGGGATATGACACTGAAGCTTTCTTT.

This sequence joins TRBV15 and TRBJ1-4; the match to TRBD1 covers 7 bases. This CDR3 spans 15 amino acids. The trim removed 5 bases at V and 8 bases at J, leaving 11 bases unmatched. The germline gives CDR1 LNHNV, CDR2 YYDKDF (reference sequence). The CDR3 DNA is TGTGCCACCAGCGGCCAGACAGGGCCGGGAGAAAAACTGTTTTTT. This gives the protein CATSGQTGPGEKLFF.

J is TRBJ1-4 and V is TRBV10-3; TRBD1 aligns across 10 bases. The CDR3 sequence is 16 residues long. Germline V CDR1 and CDR2: ENHRY, SYGVKD. V lost 8 bases to trimming and J lost 0 bases; unmatched junction nucleotides: 6. The CDR3 nucleotides are TGTGCCATCGGGGACAGGGGCCTTGCAACTAATGAAAAACTGTTTTTT. Amino acid sequence: CAIGDRGLATNEKLFF.

This chain uses TRBV6-4 with TRBJ2-3; 12 bases fit TRBD2. The CDR3 is 16 residues long. Germline V gene lookup returns CDR1 MRHNA and CDR2 SNTAGT. After removal of 4 bases from V and 4 bases from J, the junction contained 6 bases not matched to a gene. This chain's CDR3 is CASSGSSSGRADTQYF. CDR3 bases: TGTGCCAGCAGTGGATCTTCTAGCGGGAGGGCAGATACGCAGTATTTT.

The chain uses TRBV5-4 and TRBJ1-5; 9 nucleotides align to TRBD1. The junction had 5 bases not matched to a gene; V was cut back by 4 bases and J by 3 bases. CDR3 length equals 15 residues. Germline V gene sequence: CDR1 SGHNT, CDR2 YYREEE (reference sequence). DNA of the CDR3: TGTGCCAGCAGCCCGGACAGGGGCTACAATCAGCCCCAGCATTTT. It codes for CASSPDRGYNQPQHF.

The rearrangement joins TRBV10-3 to TRBJ2-4; tentatively, D is TRBD2 (6 bases). The CDR3 is made up of 15 amino acids. In germline, CDR1 is ENHRY, CDR2 SYGVKD. Between the trimmed V and J ends, which lost 2 bases and 1 base, there was a span of 9 bases. The CDR3 sequence: CAISEASAAKNIQYF. CDR3 bases: TGTGCCATCAGTGAGGCTAGCGCGGCCAAAAACATTCAGTACTTC.